A single sample is the source of the 20 T cell receptor beta chains below, sequenced in a study of blood T cell repertoires in COVID-19. Repertoires were generated with immunoSEQ multiplex PCR, while TCRdb's copy carries only in-frame clones and drops some. The sample gives about 400,000 clones, 70% to 90% of which show up once; 1.4% is in the top ten. Sequencing was performed on peripheral blood. Receptors were obtained from a woman in her twenties or thirties with active or convalescent COVID-19.

This sequence joins TRBV2 and TRBJ2-3; D unresolved. The CDR3 is made up of 17 amino acids. Between the trimmed V and J ends, which lost 0 bases and 7 bases, there was a span of 20 bases. Germline CDR1 SNHLY, CDR2 FYNNEI. This CDR3 is CASSEAPEPSPFNTQYF. The DNA of the CDR3 is TGTGCCAGCAGTGAAGCCCCCGAGCCCTCCCCATTTAATACGCAGTATTTT.

The CDR3 is CASSLEEAVFTGEQYF. Written as DNA, the CDR3 is TGTGCCAGCAGCTTAGAGGAAGCGGTCTTCACGGGCGAGCAGTACTTC. The chain links TRBV7-9 to TRBJ2-7; a possible D gene is TRBD2 (5 bases). The CDR3 sequence is 16 residues long. Trimming pared 1 base from V and 6 bases from J, leaving 19 bases between. CDR1 and CDR2 (germline): SEHNR, FQNEAQ (reference sequence).

The chain links TRBV18 to TRBJ2-1; TRBD1 matches 7 bases. Germline assignment: CDR1 KGHSH and CDR2 LQKENI. The CDR3 contains 16 residues. V lost 0 bases and J lost 4; bases outside the gene matches: 6. The CDR3 DNA is TGTGCCAGCTCACCACCCCAGGGGGTGGTTTACAATGAGCAGTTCTTC. Translating gives CASSPPQGVVYNEQFF.

The rearrangement uses TRBV9 and TRBJ2-5, with 8 positions matching TRBD2. Trimming at V came to 0 bases and at J to 1 base, leaving 2 bases not matched to a gene. The CDR3 totals 15 residues. Looked up from germline, CDR1 is SGDLS and CDR2 is YYNGEE. CDR3 coding DNA: TGTGCCAGCAGCGTAGCGGGAGGGCCCCAAGAGACCCAGTACTTC. It encodes CASSVAGGPQETQYF.

This clone is a singleton in its sample. The chain uses TRBV6-5 and TRBJ2-4; maybe TRBD1 (5 bases). Germline CDR1 MNHEY, CDR2 SVGAGI. Trimming pared 5 bases from V and 8 bases from J, leaving 16 bases between. This CDR3 has 14 amino acids. The CDR3 loop reads CASSPSRLQDIQYF. Here the CDR3 DNA reads TGTGCCAGCAGTCCAAGCCGGTTACAGGACATTCAGTACTTC.

This CDR3 reads CASSPQTTSGGYEQFF. The CDR3 nucleotides read TGCGCCAGCAGCCCCCAAACCACTAGCGGGGGTTATGAGCAGTTCTTC. The gene calls are TRBV4-1 and TRBJ2-1; 11 positions match TRBD2. The CDR3 is 16 amino acids. CDR1 is MGHRA and CDR2 is YSYEKL in the germline V gene. Losses at the gene ends were 4 bases for V and 8 bases for J; bases not matched to a gene: 10.

The chain is built from TRBV3-1 (or the pseudogene TRBV3-2) and TRBJ1-5; D not resolved. V lost 6 bases and J 4 bases, leaving 10 bases between the germline ends. This CDR3 is built from 13 residues. Germline CDR1 and CDR2: LGHDT and YNNKEL (reference sequence). The CDR3 region has the DNA TGTGCCAGCAGTCGAACAGATAATCAGCCCCAGCATTTT. Amino acid sequence: CASSRTDNQPQHF.

V gene TRBV2 combines with J gene TRBJ1-1; 8 bases fit TRBD1. Germline V lookup: CDR1 SNHLY, CDR2 FYNNEI. This CDR3 is built from 13 residues. The trim removed 8 bases at V and 3 bases at J, leaving 5 bases unmatched. CDR3: CASGRGQDTEAFF. CDR3 in DNA: TGTGCCAGCGGACGGGGACAGGACACTGAAGCTTTCTTT.

The CDR3 loop reads CASSTPAGQGSYEQYF. CDR3 coding DNA: TGTGCCAGCAGTACCCCCGCCGGACAGGGATCCTACGAGCAGTACTTC. The chain has TRBV28 and TRBJ2-7; TRBD1 matches 8 bases. CDR1 is MDHEN, CDR2 SYDVKM, per germline. This CDR3 is 16 amino acids long. After removal of 5 bases from V and 1 base from J, the junction contained 10 bases not matched to a gene.

CDR3 in DNA: TGTGCCATCAGTGACTCCGCCAGGGTAGGTGGCTACACCTTC. Its protein product is CAISDSARVGGYTF. The chain uses TRBV10-3 and TRBJ1-2; D might be TRBD1 (5 bases). This CDR3 is built from 14 residues. Trimming pared 3 bases from V and 7 bases from J, leaving 15 bases between. Germline CDR1 is ENHRY and CDR2 is SYGVKD.

This rearrangement joins TRBV30 to TRBJ1-1, with TRBD1 matching 7 bases. The germline gives CDR1 GTSNPN, CDR2 SVGIG (reference sequence). The CDR3 loop spans 13 amino acids. V shed 4 bases, J shed 3 bases, and the junction held 5 bases outside the gene matches. CDR3 sequence: CAWNPTGYTEAFF. As DNA, the CDR3 is TGTGCCTGGAACCCGACAGGGTACACTGAAGCTTTCTTT.

This chain joins TRBV7-2 and TRBJ2-3, with D possibly matching TRBD1 (6 bases). This CDR3 is 15 amino acids long. V dropped 7 bases and J dropped 2 bases, with 16 bases sitting between them. CDR1 SGHTA and CDR2 FQGNSA come from the germline V gene. The CDR3 nucleotides are TGTGCCAGCAACCCTGGGGGCCTACCCACAGATACGCAGTATTTT. It is translated as CASNPGGLPTDTQYF.

The J gene is TRBJ2-1, the V gene TRBV20-1, with D possibly TRBD1 on 6 matching bases. CDR1 is DFQATT, CDR2 SNEGSKA, per germline (reference sequence). CDR3 length: 11 amino acids. CDR3 sequence (DNA): TGCAGAGTTAAAGGGGGTCATGAGCAGTTCTTC. The encoded protein is CRVKGGHEQFF.

The chain is built from TRBV2 and TRBJ1-5; 7 bases fit TRBD1. V was clipped by 3 bases and J by 2 bases; unmatched bases: 4. Germline CDR1 and CDR2: SNHLY and FYNNEI. The CDR3 runs to 15 residues. Here the CDR3 reads CASSEQGDGNQPQHF. The CDR3 DNA follows: TGTGCCAGCAGTGAGCAGGGGGACGGCAATCAGCCCCAGCATTTT.

The chain recombines TRBV10-2 with TRBJ1-2, with 10 bases aligning to TRBD1. This CDR3 is built from 14 residues. V lost 1 base to trimming and J lost 6 bases; unmatched junction nucleotides: 2. Germline V gene sequence: CDR1 WSHSY, CDR2 SAAADI. CDR3 nucleotides: TGCGCCAGCAGTGAGTTCGGGACAGGGGATGGCTACACCTTC. Protein: CASSEFGTGDGYTF.

The V call is TRBV28, the J call TRBJ1-5; TRBD1 agrees at 7 bases. The V gene's germline CDR1 is MDHEN and CDR2 SYDVKM. V shed 2 bases, J shed 6 bases, and the junction held 4 bases outside the gene matches. This CDR3 has 14 residues. The CDR3 loop reads CASSLGQGVQPQHF. The CDR3 DNA follows: TGTGCCAGCAGTTTAGGGCAGGGGGTTCAGCCCCAGCATTTT.

As to this clone: The same CDR3 also results from other DNA sequences found in this sample. The chain joins TRBV27 to TRBJ2-7, with 7 bases matching TRBD1. Unmatched junction bases numbered 0, after V lost 2 bases and J lost 2 bases. CDR1 is MNHEY and CDR2 is SMNVEV in the germline V gene (reference sequence). The CDR3 totals 13 residues. The CDR3 region has the DNA TGTGCCAGCAGTTTAGACAGGGCCTACGAGCAGTACTTC. Translating it yields CASSLDRAYEQYF.

The chain combines TRBV11-2 with TRBJ2-1; TRBD2 agrees at 10 bases. This CDR3 is built from 17 residues. The V segment lost 1 base and the J segment 6 bases; nucleotides outside the gene matches: 9. Germline CDR1 SGHAT, CDR2 FQNNGV. DNA for the CDR3: TGTGCCAGCAGCTTAGCCTCTAGCGGGAGCGGAGGCAATGAGCAGTTCTTC. It is translated as CASSLASSGSGGNEQFF.

The chain joins TRBV10-2 to TRBJ1-2; D call uncertain. Germline V CDR1 and CDR2: WSHSY, SAAADI. Trimming shortened V by 0 bases and J by 5 bases, and 13 bases separated the two germline ends. The CDR3 consists of 15 residues. CDR3 in amino acids: CASSESLRVRYGYTF. The CDR3 DNA sequence: TGCGCCAGCAGTGAGTCGTTGAGGGTGCGGTATGGCTACACCTTC.

V is TRBV27 and J is TRBJ1-6; D unclear. The V end was cut by 3 bases, the J end by 12 bases, with 12 bases between. CDR3 length equals 13 residues. Germline V gene lookup returns CDR1 MNHEY and CDR2 SMNVEV (reference sequence). The CDR3 coding sequence is TGTGCCAGCAGTTTCCCCCCTCCGGGACCCCTCCACTTT. It translates to CASSFPPPGPLHF.